The 22 T cell receptor beta chains below all came from one sample that was sequenced in a study of T cells in Graves' hyperthyroidism and ophthalmopathy. Authors of the study amplified TCR beta CDR3 regions from RNA transcripts. Primed by the HTBI set, a first-round RT-PCR was run on the TCR CDR3. Each CDR3 protein is one row after TCRdb ran MiXCR on the multiplex PCR reads. The sample consists of roughly 380,000 distinct CDR3 sequences, around 13% of them appearing once. Sequencing was carried out using blood. These receptors were taken from a woman between 18 and 29 years old with Graves' hyperthyroidism.

This chain uses TRBV28 with TRBJ1-4, with D unresolved. Germline CDR1 is MDHEN and CDR2 is SYDVKM. The CDR3 consists of 15 residues. Trimming removed 4 bases from V and 5 bases from J, with 14 bases in between. CDR3 residues: CASSSPGAPNEKLFF. As DNA, the CDR3 is TGTGCCAGCAGTTCCCCGGGAGCACCGAATGAAAAACTGTTTTTT.

About this clonotype: A much larger clone is a single base away; this may be a read error. The chain employs TRBV28 and TRBJ1-3; unclear D gene. This CDR3 region has 15 residues. Germline CDR1 and CDR2: MDHEN and SYDVKM. The CDR3, as DNA: TGTGCCAGCAGTCGGACCCAAGACTCTGGAGACACCATATATTTT. Its translation is CASSRTQDSGDTIYF. The variable domain in full, completed from reference TRBV28 and TRBJ1-3, reads DVKVTQSSRYLVKRTGEKVFLECVQDMDHENMFWYRQDPGLGLRLIYFSYDVKMKEKGDIPEGYSVSREKKERFSLILESASTNQTSMYLCASSRTQDSGDTIYFGEGSWLTVV.

V and J are TRBV12-3 or TRBV12-4 and TRBJ2-7; D might be TRBD2 (5 bases). Trimming removed 2 bases at V and 2 bases at J, with 16 bases between. This CDR3 is 16 amino acids long. Written as DNA, the CDR3 is TGTGCCAGCAGTTTATCGTTCGTGGGAGCTCCCTACGAGCAGTACTTC. Protein: CASSLSFVGAPYEQYF.

Many counts were recorded for this clonotype. The chain couples TRBV2 to TRBJ2-1, with 8 bases that match TRBD2. The V segment lost 1 base and the J segment 3 bases; nucleotides outside the gene matches: 5. This CDR3 has 16 residues. CDR1 is SNHLY, CDR2 FYNNEI, per germline. CDR3 sequence reads: CASSEGLALNYNEQFF. CDR3 sequence (DNA): TGTGCCAGCAGTGAAGGACTAGCGTTGAACTACAATGAGCAGTTCTTC.

The sample holds many counts of this clonotype. The rearrangement joins TRBV28 to TRBJ1-5; tentatively, D is TRBD1 (5 bases). Germline CDR1 is MDHEN and CDR2 is SYDVKM. The CDR3 spans 13 residues. The V end lost 11 bases, the J end lost 0 bases, and 11 bases lay between the germline ends. CDR3 DNA: TGTGCCTTACAAAGGGGTAGCAATCAGCCCCAGCATTTT. Translated, it gives CALQRGSNQPQHF.

This clonotype was detected ten times or more. The gene calls are TRBV2 and TRBJ2-7; tentatively, D is TRBD2 (6 bases). Germline CDR1 is SNHLY and CDR2 is FYNNEI. The CDR3 has 17 residues. Between the trimmed V and J ends, which lost 1 base and 2 bases, there was a span of 18 bases. CDR3 coding DNA: TGTGCCAGCAGTGAAGGGGGACTCAGGTTACTTACCTACGAGCAGTACTTC. Its protein product is CASSEGGLRLLTYEQYF.

The chain couples TRBV2 to TRBJ1-1, with 9 positions matching TRBD1. The CDR3 has 11 residues. Germline-derived CDR1 and CDR2 are SNHLY and FYNNEI. V shed 6 bases and J 10 bases; nucleotides not matched to a gene: 3. CDR3 sequence (DNA): TGTGCCAGCAGCGGGGACAGGGTAGCTTTCTTT. Protein sequence: CASSGDRVAFF.

A few counts support this clonotype. V usage is TRBV30 and J usage is TRBJ1-3, with TRBD1 as a possible D gene (6 bases). CDR1 GTSNPN and CDR2 SVGIG come from the germline V gene (reference sequence). V was shortened by 3 bases and J by 2 bases, with 14 bases between the two germline ends. CDR3 length: 15 amino acids. Written as DNA, the CDR3 is TGTGCCTGGAGGTATAGGGGGAATGCTGGAAACACCATATATTTT. Amino acid sequence: CAWRYRGNAGNTIYF.

This clonotype was observed a handful of times. The chain is built from TRBV5-6 and TRBJ1-1, with 8 bases fitting TRBD1. The CDR3 is 16 residues long. V lost 1 base, J lost 4 bases, and 9 bases stayed unmatched. Germline CDR1 and CDR2: SGHDT and YYEEEE. CDR3 sequence: CASSLKQGAVGTEAFF. CDR3 nucleotides: TGTGCCAGCAGCTTGAAGCAGGGGGCAGTAGGCACTGAAGCTTTCTTT.

There are a few counts of this clonotype. The chain links TRBV9 to TRBJ2-1; TRBD2 matches at 7 bases. J gave up 0 bases and V 0 bases, and 6 bases lay outside the gene matches. CDR1 is SGDLS, CDR2 YYNGEE, per germline. This CDR3 comprises 17 residues. The CDR3 sequence is CASSVDASGSSYNEQFF. CDR3 sequence (DNA): TGTGCCAGCAGCGTAGATGCTAGCGGCAGCTCCTACAATGAGCAGTTCTTC. Variable domain in full (rest from reference TRBV9 and TRBJ2-1): DSGVTQTPKHLITATGQRVTLRCSPRSGDLSVYWYQQSLDQGLQFLIQYYNGEERAKGNILERFSAQQFPDLHSELNLSSLELGDSALYFCASSVDASGSSYNEQFFGPGTRLTVL.

This clonotype was seen a handful of times. The chain couples TRBV19 to TRBJ1-5, with TRBD1 matching over 7 bases. After removal of 5 bases from V and 1 base from J, the junction contained 5 bases not matched to a gene. CDR3 size: 15 residues. CDR1 and CDR2 from the germline V gene are LNHDA and SQIVND (reference sequence). The CDR3 reads CASSPRDRSNQPQHF. In DNA, the CDR3 is TGTGCCAGTAGTCCTCGGGACAGAAGCAATCAGCCCCAGCATTTT.

This clonotype was found many times. The J gene is TRBJ2-3, the V gene TRBV7-9, with 7 bases aligning to TRBD1. CDR1 SEHNR and CDR2 FQNEAQ come from the germline V gene (reference sequence). Trimming at V came to 1 base and at J to 8 bases, leaving 9 bases not matched to a gene. CDR3 length: 15 residues. CDR3 residues: CASSLGSARQGTQYF. The CDR3 DNA sequence: TGTGCCAGCAGCTTAGGCTCAGCTCGACAGGGTACGCAGTATTTT.

The sample holds many counts of this clonotype. This chain uses TRBV28 with TRBJ1-6; D uncertain. The germline V and J ends were trimmed by 7 bases and 6 bases, with 16 bases remaining between them. CDR1 MDHEN and CDR2 SYDVKM come from the germline V gene. The CDR3 is 15 residues long. CDR3 protein: CASIGNFGVNSPLHF. DNA of the CDR3: TGTGCCAGCATTGGAAACTTCGGGGTTAATTCACCCCTCCACTTT.

As concerns this clonotype: One end of the junction is discordant with germline, which a read error may explain. The rearrangement joins TRBV28 to TRBJ2-3; D ambiguous. The CDR3 is 14 residues long. Germline CDR1 reads MDHEN; CDR2 reads SYDVKM. CDR3 sequence reads: CASSLGMSTDSQYF. In DNA, the CDR3 is TGTGCCAGCAGTTTGGGGATGAGCACAGATTCGCAGTATTTT.

In its sample, this clonotype was seen many times. The V call is TRBV7-9, the J call TRBJ2-1; D perhaps matches TRBD2 (6 bases). CDR1 and CDR2 (germline): SEHNR, FQNEAQ (reference sequence). The V end lost 7 bases, the J end lost 7 bases, and 14 bases lay between the germline ends. This CDR3 spans 13 amino acids. CDR3 in DNA: TGTGCCAGCACCGCCGCTAGCGCGAATGAGCAGTTCTTC. Its protein is CASTAASANEQFF.

This clonotype was seen more than once but under ten times. The V and J genes are TRBV27 and TRBJ2-7; no reliable D call. The CDR3 runs 12 residues. The ends were cut back, 8 bases at V and 5 bases at J, with 13 bases in the middle. Germline lookup yields CDR1 MNHEY and CDR2 SMNVEV (reference sequence). This CDR3 reads CASRSASHEQYF. CDR3 DNA sequence: TGTGCCAGCCGGTCGGCCAGCCACGAGCAGTACTTC.

This clonotype was seen many times. The V gene is TRBV20-1, the J gene TRBJ2-5, with 7 nucleotides matching TRBD1. With V trimmed by 6 bases and J by 5 bases, 9 bases remained unmatched. Germline V gene data show CDR1 as DFQATT and CDR2 as SNEGSKA (reference sequence). The CDR3 has 13 amino acids. The CDR3 spells CSADSTGAETQYF. The CDR3 bases are TGCAGTGCCGACTCAACAGGGGCCGAGACCCAGTACTTC.

About this clonotype: A much larger clone differs by one base, so this may be a read error. The chain recombines TRBV6-2 or TRBV6-3 with TRBJ2-5; 10 bases align to TRBD1. Looked up from germline, CDR1 is MNHEY and CDR2 is SVGEGT. With 8 bases clipped from V and 4 bases from J, the junction kept 7 bases outside the gene matches. The CDR3 totals 14 residues. The CDR3 DNA is TGTGCCAGCGGGAGGACAGGGGGAACAGAGACCCAGTACTTC. Translating it yields CASGRTGGTETQYF.

This clonotype has ten or more counts. The CDR3 DNA follows: TGTGCCAGCAGTCCTGGCCGACTAGTCGGTAGCACAGATACGCAGTATTTT. It translates to CASSPGRLVGSTDTQYF. The genes are TRBV27 and TRBJ2-3; TRBD2 is a possible D gene (6 bases). The germline V and J ends were trimmed by 5 bases and 0 bases, with 18 bases remaining between them. The CDR3 spans 17 residues. Per germline, CDR1 MNHEY and CDR2 SMNVEV (reference sequence).

This clonotype was seen repeatedly, ten times or more. The chain couples TRBV12-3 or TRBV12-4 to TRBJ1-5; D not certain. The CDR3 loop spans 12 amino acids. Trimming took off 4 bases at V and 0 bases at J, with 1 base between the two ends. The CDR3: CASSYSNQPQHF. The CDR3 coding sequence is TGTGCCAGCAGTTATAGCAATCAGCCCCAGCATTTT.

The sample holds many counts of this clonotype. The chain links TRBV11-2 to TRBJ2-5; D is unresolved. The germline V gene has CDR1 SGHAT and CDR2 FQNNGV. The CDR3 runs to 15 residues. Trimming left V 1 base short and J 2 bases short, with 11 bases between. The DNA of the CDR3 is TGTGCCAGCAGCTTAGTCATGGGCCAGCAAGAGACCCAGTACTTC. Translated, it gives CASSLVMGQQETQYF.

This clonotype was recorded at least ten times. The chain uses TRBV29-1 and TRBJ1-1; the D gene is possibly TRBD1 (5 bases). There are 13 residues in the CDR3. Germline V CDR1 and CDR2: SQVTM, ANQGSEA. Deletions cut 8 bases from V and 10 bases from J, with 23 bases between. CDR3 sequence: CSTAGTDFSAAFF. Written as DNA, the CDR3 is TGCAGCACGGCCGGGACGGATTTTTCGGCAGCTTTCTTT. Combining the CDR3 with reference TRBV29-1 and TRBJ1-1 gives the whole variable domain SAVISQKPSRDICQRGTSLTIQCQVDSQVTMMFWYRQQPGQSLTLIATANQGSEATYESGFVIDKFPISRPNLTFSTLTVSNMSPEDSSIYLCSTAGTDFSAAFFGQGTRLTVV.